This T cell receptor beta chain is from a study of blood T cell repertoires in COVID-19 (dated by TCRdb to about 2020). As for the study more broadly: Samples covering the acute and convalescent phases of COVID-19 were provided by collaborators in the United States, Italy and Spain. The material from the prospective study consisted of cDNA or gDNA derived from T cells, B-cell-depleted T cells, or PBMCs. Deeply sampled blood TCRbeta repertoires from subjects exposed to, actively infected with, or recovered from COVID-19 were included in the dataset. The repertoires were released in a freely available public database meant as a resource for research on the immune response to SARS-CoV-2. The samples were drawn from the first 160 participants of the ongoing ImmuneRACE study and from 1,254 subjects provided by 6 global collaborators. The sample metadata nearly always contained a de-identified subject ID, COVID-19 status, age in years and sex. Where HLA class I and class II types were available, the types were taken from metadata supplied by the sample provider, not from assay-based typing.

TCRbeta CDR3 regions were amplified from genomic DNA using the immunoSEQ Assay, a bias-controlled multiplex PCR. In the paper's pipeline: The number of nucleated cells in each sample was estimated by amplification of reference gene primers within the assay. Sequence reads were collapsed and filtered to measure the absolute abundance of every unique TCRbeta CDR3 rearrangement. For each sample, productive Simpson clonality was calculated as the square root of Simpson's diversity index over productive rearrangements. TCRdb took this table from immuneACCESS and kept in-frame rearrangements with V and J called. Such tables lack part of the clones; where checked against another copy, unresolved V genes explain under half of the gap, and the rest is unexplained. The DNA gave D and trimming, while V, J and clone size come from that table. Counted in this sample were approximately 250,000 clones; around four fifths of them appeared once. The top ten clonotypes cover roughly 4% of the sample.

The germline V gene encodes CDR1 MNHEY and CDR2 SVGEGT. The germline V end is reduced by 4 bases and the J end by 2 bases; junction bases left unmatched: 2. The CDR3 covers 14 residues, taking in both the cysteine and the phenylalanine. Only the CDR3 part of the read is kept: 42 bases, read in frame from the first base. The investigation overall reported the following: Clinical and demographic metadata were provided uncurated, with the amount varying by source and participant.

This clone was detected once. Its specific antigen is unknown. No base quality values were provided; no much bigger clone lies one nucleotide off. The collaborating institutions used their own protocols to collect whole blood in K2EDTA tubes. For TCRbeta analysis, collaborator samples were shipped as frozen whole blood, as isolated PBMCs, or as DNA extracted from either sample type. This TCR was recovered from a man aged 60 to 75 with acute or convalescent COVID-19. Sequenced: peripheral blood. Recombination connected TRBV6-2 or TRBV6-3 to TRBJ1-5; 7 bases in the middle match TRBD1. The DNA reads TGTGCCAGCAGTTGGACAGGAGGCAATCAGCCCCAGCATTTT. Its translation reads: CASSWTGGNQPQHF.